A selection of T cell receptor beta chains follows, all from one sample in a study of human T cells and chemical hapten exposure. TCRdb redid the calling of the RACE reads with MiXCR, one entry per CDR3 protein. The repertoire holds 110,000 to 150,000 distinct CDR3 sequences, about 11% seen once, with roughly 1.4% in the top ten. Sequenced here: whole blood, sampled in connection with sensitization to the hapten diphenylcyclopropenone (DPC). The receptors shown here come from a woman in her 50s with alopecia areata. Some clones in this sample may be carry-over from other donors' samples. Each CDR3 is given with its conserved first and last residue. The D gene is left open where the match is weak. Clone size is not always given. Where it is, it says once, few, many or a class for expanded clones.

TRBJ2-7,.,many,TRBV12-3/TRBV12-4,CASRRTGLGSEQYF,TGTGCCAGCAGACGCACAGGGCTGGGGTCCGAGCAGTACTTC
TRBJ2-5,TRBD2,few,TRBV7-2,CASSPNGLAGVETQYF,TGTGCCAGCAGCCCCAACGGGCTAGCGGGAGTAGAGACCCAGTACTTC
TRBJ2-5,.,few,TRBV7-3,CASSLGGGAGKETQYF,TGTGCCAGCAGCTTAGGAGGGGGCGCAGGGAAAGAGACCCAGTACTTC
TRBJ2-3,.,few,TRBV6-6,CASSWTESTDTQYF,TGTGCCAGCAGTTGGACAGAGAGCACAGATACGCAGTATTTT
TRBJ2-2,.,.,TRBV19,CASSISGPNTGELFF,TGTGCCAGTAGTATATCGGGTCCAAACACCGGGGAGCTGTTTTTT
TRBJ2-5,.,few,TRBV5-5,CASSFSVGGETQYF,TGTGCCAGCAGCTTCAGCGTAGGGGGAGAGACCCAGTACTTC
TRBJ2-3,.,many,TRBV20-1,CSARDSFGVPNTDTQYF,TGCAGTGCTAGAGATTCTTTCGGGGTCCCAAACACAGATACGCAGTATTTT
TRBJ2-1,.,many,TRBV3-1,CASSLLIDEQFF,TGTGCCAGCAGCCTGCTAATCGATGAGCAGTTCTTC
TRBJ2-1,.,many,TRBV20-1,CSASLPLAGSYNEQFF,TGCAGTGCTAGTCTCCCTCTAGCCGGGTCCTACAATGAGCAGTTCTTC
TRBJ2-4,.,.,TRBV3-1,CASSQAGENIQYF,TGTGCCAGCAGCCAAGCAGGGGAAAACATTCAGTACTTC
TRBJ2-6,.,.,TRBV5-5,CASSLGSGVGANVLTF,TGTGCCAGCAGCTTGGGATCAGGGGTTGGGGCCAACGTCCTGACTTTC
TRBJ2-3,.,many,TRBV11-2,CASSLGYSTDTQYF,TGTGCCAGCAGCTTGGGCTACAGCACAGATACGCAGTATTTT
TRBJ2-5,.,.,TRBV11-2,CASSYQGGRPETQYF,TGTGCCAGCAGCTATCAAGGGGGGCGCCCAGAGACCCAGTACTTC
TRBJ1-5,TRBD1,.,TRBV20-1,CSARTGINQPQHF,TGCAGTGCTCGGACAGGGATCAATCAGCCCCAGCATTTT
TRBJ1-1,.,.,TRBV6-5,CASTPLSLEGTEAFF,TGTGCCAGCACCCCCCTTAGTCTTGAGGGGACTGAAGCTTTCTTT
TRBJ1-1,.,.,TRBV20-1,CSASRGFHSNTEAFF,TGCAGTGCTAGTCGGGGGTTCCACTCCAACACTGAAGCTTTCTTT
TRBJ1-2,.,few,TRBV12-3/TRBV12-4,CASRRTGFYGYTF,TGTGCCAGCAGACGAACAGGATTCTATGGCTACACCTTC
TRBJ2-7,TRBD1,many,TRBV20-1,CRTGEVASYEQYF,TGCAGGACAGGGGAGGTAGCCTCCTACGAGCAGTACTTC
TRBJ1-1,.,many,TRBV18,CASSPRNPNTEAFF,TGTGCCAGCTCACCCCGGAATCCGAACACTGAAGCTTTCTTT
TRBJ2-1,TRBD2,many,TRBV12-3/TRBV12-4,CASSFRGTSGRGATNEQFF,TGTGCCAGCAGTTTTAGGGGGACTAGCGGGAGAGGGGCAACCAATGAGCAGTTCTTC
TRBJ2-2,TRBD1,.,TRBV4-1,CASSQLQGADTGELFF,TGCGCCAGCAGCCAACTACAGGGGGCGGACACCGGGGAGCTGTTTTTT
TRBJ2-3,TRBD1,.,TRBV7-6,CASSQNRGDTQYF,TGTGCCAGCAGCCAAAACAGGGGAGATACGCAGTATTTT
TRBJ2-1,TRBD2,few,TRBV12-3/TRBV12-4,CASSFSASGRNEQFF,TGTGCCAGCAGTTTTTCCGCTAGCGGGAGGAATGAGCAGTTCTTC
TRBJ2-7,.,few,TRBV11-2,CASSLETGPYEQYF,TGTGCCAGCAGCTTAGAGACGGGGCCCTACGAGCAGTACTTC
TRBJ2-7,TRBD2,many,TRBV5-1,CASSLGLADGRYEQYF,TGCGCCAGCAGCTTGGGTCTAGCGGACGGGCGCTACGAGCAGTACTTC
TRBJ2-2,.,few,TRBV6-2/TRBV6-3,CASSLGGSGTGELFF,TGTGCCAGCAGTCTCGGTGGTAGTGGCACCGGGGAGCTGTTTTTT
TRBJ2-3,.,many,TRBV20-1,CSVVRGADTQYF,TGCAGTGTAGTCAGGGGCGCAGATACGCAGTATTTT
TRBJ2-7,TRBD2,many,TRBV10-3,CAISELAGEIHEQYF,TGTGCCATCAGTGAACTCGCGGGAGAAATCCACGAGCAGTACTTC
TRBJ2-1,TRBD1,.,TRBV5-1,CASSLVRDRVPNEQFF,TGCGCCAGCAGCTTGGTTAGGGACAGGGTCCCGAATGAGCAGTTCTTC
TRBJ1-5,.,few,TRBV5-5,CASSLAAASNQPQHF,TGTGCCAGCAGCTTGGCCGCGGCGAGCAATCAGCCCCAGCATTTT
TRBJ2-2,TRBD1,many,TRBV24-1,CATSDSPGQITGELFF,TGTGCCACCAGTGATTCGCCGGGACAGATCACCGGGGAGCTGTTTTTT
TRBJ2-1,TRBD2,.,TRBV12-3/TRBV12-4,CASSLASGSSYNEQFF,TGTGCCAGCAGTTTAGCCAGCGGGAGCTCCTACAATGAGCAGTTCTTC
TRBJ1-5,.,few,TRBV6-5,CASGGQGNNQPQHF,TGTGCCAGCGGCGGCCAGGGGAACAATCAGCCCCAGCATTTT
TRBJ2-3,TRBD2,many,TRBV28,CASTPWGASGRTDTQYF,TGTGCCAGCACCCCCTGGGGAGCTAGCGGGCGCACAGATACGCAGTATTTT
TRBJ1-1,.,few,TRBV3-1,CASSQGLHGRGVTEAFF,TGTGCCAGCAGCCAAGGACTCCATGGCAGGGGAGTGACTGAAGCTTTCTTT
TRBJ2-1,.,few,TRBV12-3/TRBV12-4,CASSLSSGQGFPEQFF,TGTGCCAGCAGTCTCTCCTCGGGACAAGGTTTTCCTGAGCAGTTCTTC
TRBJ2-3,.,.,TRBV7-2,CASSLDLAPSTDTQYF,TGTGCCAGCAGCTTAGATCTAGCGCCTAGCACAGATACGCAGTATTTT
TRBJ2-2,.,few,TRBV6-5,CATHRLGGGTGELFF,TGTGCCACCCACCGACTAGGAGGAGGCACCGGGGAGCTGTTTTTT
TRBJ2-1,TRBD2,many,TRBV29-1,CSVGRLAASYNEQFF,TGCAGCGTTGGGAGGCTAGCGGCCTCCTACAATGAGCAGTTCTTC
TRBJ1-6,TRBD1,.,TRBV6-4,CASRPGTGYSPLHF,TGTGCCAGCAGACCCGGGACAGGGTACTCACCCCTCCACTTT
TRBJ2-7,.,.,TRBV6-2/TRBV6-3,CASSFKRGQYF,TGTGCCAGCAGTTTCAAAAGAGGGCAGTACTTC
TRBJ2-1,.,many,TRBV10-3,CAISGYNEQFF,TGTGCCATCAGTGGTTACAATGAGCAGTTCTTC
TRBJ2-2,.,many,TRBV6-5,CASRVDGSTGELFF,TGTGCCAGCAGGGTGGACGGGAGCACCGGGGAGCTGTTTTTT
TRBJ2-5,.,few,TRBV7-6,CASSLEIGKAETQYF,TGTGCCAGCAGCTTAGAAATAGGGAAAGCGGAGACCCAGTACTTC
TRBJ2-7,.,many,TRBV12-3/TRBV12-4,CASSSAGPDYEQYF,TGTGCCAGCAGTTCGGCGGGGCCGGACTACGAGCAGTACTTC
TRBJ2-3,.,few,TRBV6-5,CASTPTGKTGNTQYF,TGTGCCAGCACCCCAACAGGGAAAACCGGGAATACGCAGTATTTT